The clone carrying this T cell receptor (beta chain) was seen at least ten times. Its antigen remains unknown. This sample stems from a study of read filtering for tumor transcriptome and immune sequencing. General observations from the study: Without single-read clonotypes, shared clonotype proportions correlated more between IR-seq and RNA-seq.

The CDR3 runs 17 residues. V lost 2 bases and J lost 1, with 17 bases in between. CDR1 and CDR2 (germline): SGHDT, YYEEEE. From 300 to 450 ng of RNA, a library with molecular barcoded alpha/delta and beta/gamma adaptors was made. TCRdb called the reads again in MiXCR, with one record for every CDR3 protein. The table shows approximately 60,000 distinct CDR3 sequences, with around a fifth occurring only once. The rearrangement uses TRBV5-6 and TRBJ2-3; TRBD1 is a possible D gene (6 bases). Sequenced material: a population of CD138-negative cells sorted from bone marrow. The source of this sequence is a donor at least 40 years old with multiple myeloma. The CDR3 here is CASSFRQVLGRTDTQYF. The CDR3 coding sequence is TGTGCCAGCAGCTTCAGACAGGTGCTGGGCCGCACAGATACGCAGTATTTT.